Below, 5 T cell receptor beta chains from the same sample are listed, as sequenced in a study of shared clonotypes between healthy human individuals. Libraries were prepared by immunoSEQ multiplex PCR; TCRdb keeps only in-frame clonotypes and omits some of them. The table has approximately 980,000 clones, approximately 76% seen once; the top ten hold about 1.5%. Sequenced sample: memory CD4+ T cells sorted from blood. Subset indicated: CD45RA-negative fraction. Receptors originate from a man younger than 30 in good health.

The chain couples TRBV5-4 to TRBJ1-1; 7 bases map to TRBD1. V shed 5 bases and J 3 bases; nucleotides not matched to a gene: 4. CDR1 is SGHNT and CDR2 is YYREEE in the germline V gene (reference sequence). The CDR3 has 13 residues. As DNA, the CDR3 is TGTGCCAGCAGACCCGACAGGGACACTGAAGCTTTCTTT. This sequence encodes CASRPDRDTEAFF.

The chain has TRBV5-1 and TRBJ1-4, with 7 bases matching TRBD1. The CDR3 is 15 residues long. CDR1 SGHRS and CDR2 YFSETQ come from the germline V gene. The V gene end was trimmed by 4 bases and the J gene end by 6 bases; junction bases not matched to a gene: 9. CDR3 in amino acids: CASSEDGTEYEKLFF. The DNA for the CDR3 is TGCGCCAGCAGCGAGGACGGGACAGAGTATGAAAAACTGTTTTTT. The full variable domain, in which reference TRBV5-1 and TRBJ1-4 provide the parts outside the CDR3, is KAGVTQTPRYLIKTRGQQVTLSCSPISGHRSVSWYQQTPGQGLQFLFEYFSETQRNKGNFPGRFSGRQFSNSRSEMNVSTLELGDSALYLCASSEDGTEYEKLFFGSGTQLSVL.

V and J are TRBV19 and TRBJ1-1, with 7 bases matching TRBD1. The CDR3 has 15 residues. Germline V gene sequence: CDR1 LNHDA, CDR2 SQIVND (reference sequence). Losses at the gene ends were 6 bases for V and 0 bases for J; bases not matched to a gene: 7. Here the CDR3 DNA reads TGTGCCAGTAGCCCGGGACAGCACATGAACACTGAAGCTTTCTTT. Residues: CASSPGQHMNTEAFF.

Comments on this clone: At the DNA level, this CDR3 is encoded by other sequences in the same sample as well. The chain uses TRBV28 and TRBJ2-6; unclear D gene. The ends were cut back, 1 base at V and 0 bases at J, with 1 base in the middle. The CDR3 is 14 residues long. Germline CDR1 and CDR2: MDHEN and SYDVKM. CDR3 nucleotides: TGTGCCAGCAGTTTATCCTCTGGGGCCAACGTCCTGACTTTC. Encoded protein: CASSLSSGANVLTF.

This chain connects TRBV15 to TRBJ1-4; D unresolved. CDR1 is LNHNV, CDR2 YYDKDF, per germline (reference sequence). Trimming took 0 bases from V and 0 from J, leaving 8 bases between them. CDR3 length: 16 amino acids. CDR3 in amino acids: CATSRDSAATNEKLFF. The CDR3 DNA reads TGTGCCACCAGCAGAGATTCAGCGGCAACTAATGAAAAACTGTTTTTT. Drawing the rest from reference TRBV15 and TRBJ1-4, the complete variable domain is DAMVIQNPRYQVTQFGKPVTLSCSQTLNHNVMYWYQQKSSQAPKLLFHYYDKDFNNEADTPDNFQSRRPNTSFCFLDIRSPGLGDTAMYLCATSRDSAATNEKLFFGSGTQLSVL.